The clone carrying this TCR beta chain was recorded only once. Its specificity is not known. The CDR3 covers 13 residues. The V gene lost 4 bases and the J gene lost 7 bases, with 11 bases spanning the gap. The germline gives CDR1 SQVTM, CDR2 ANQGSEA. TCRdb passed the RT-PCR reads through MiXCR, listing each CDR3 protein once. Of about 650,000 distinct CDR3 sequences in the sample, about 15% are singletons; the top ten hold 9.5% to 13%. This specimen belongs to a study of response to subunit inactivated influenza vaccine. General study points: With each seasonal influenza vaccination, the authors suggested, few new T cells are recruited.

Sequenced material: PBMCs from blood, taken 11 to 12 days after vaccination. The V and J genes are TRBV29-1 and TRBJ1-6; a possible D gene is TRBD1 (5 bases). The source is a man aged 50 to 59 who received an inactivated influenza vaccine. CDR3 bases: TGCAGCGTTGGGGGGGATTGGAATTCACCCCTCCACTTT. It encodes CSVGGDWNSPLHF.